These T cell receptor beta chains were read from a single sample in a study of regulatory T cells in long-lasting Graves disease. TCRdb independently ran MiXCR on the multiplex PCR reads; one entry per CDR3 protein. The repertoire includes 350,000 to 500,000 distinct CDR3 sequences, 21% of them detected once, and over 11% sits in the top ten. The sequenced sample was peripheral blood mononuclear cells (PBMCs), obtained when the disease was refractory, from a patient treated with antithyroid drugs. The receptors were gathered from a female donor with Graves disease. Both conserved end residues are part of each CDR3. The order of the fields is J gene, V gene, clone size, D gene, CDR3 protein, CDR3 DNA. A D gene is named only where the DNA matches it firmly. A row's size may be missing; if present it is once, few, many or a size class.

j_gene: TRBJ2-7; v_gene: TRBV10-3; abundance: few; d_gene: .; CDR3aa: CAIGTLGSPSYEQYF; CDR3nt: TGTGCCATTGGAACTCTCGGGAGCCCCTCCTACGAGCAGTACTTC
j_gene: TRBJ2-5; v_gene: TRBV7-9; abundance: many; d_gene: .; CDR3aa: CASSLAGEGSETQYF; CDR3nt: TGTGCCAGCAGCTTAGCTGGTGAGGGTTCGGAGACCCAGTACTTC
j_gene: TRBJ1-2; v_gene: TRBV5-1; abundance: few; d_gene: TRBD1; CDR3aa: CASSFDRGKDGYTF; CDR3nt: TGCGCCAGCAGCTTCGACAGGGGGAAGGATGGCTACACCTTC
j_gene: TRBJ2-5; v_gene: TRBV20-1; abundance: many; d_gene: .; CDR3aa: CSASRERETQYF; CDR3nt: TGCAGTGCTAGTCGGGAGCGGGAGACCCAGTACTTC
j_gene: TRBJ2-7; v_gene: TRBV2; abundance: .; d_gene: .; CDR3aa: CASSGSGGGGRQYF; CDR3nt: TGTGCCAGCAGCGGTTCGGGCGGGGGCGGAAGGCAGTACTTC
j_gene: TRBJ2-6; v_gene: TRBV29-1; abundance: many; d_gene: .; CDR3aa: CSVEKGPGANVLTF; CDR3nt: TGCAGCGTTGAAAAGGGACCTGGGGCCAACGTCCTGACTTTC
j_gene: TRBJ2-7; v_gene: TRBV29-1; abundance: many; d_gene: .; CDR3aa: CSVDTLYEQYF; CDR3nt: TGCAGCGTTGACACCCTCTACGAGCAGTACTTC
j_gene: TRBJ1-2; v_gene: TRBV5-6; abundance: .; d_gene: .; CDR3aa: CASRQEGINYGYTF; CDR3nt: TGTGCCAGCAGACAAGAGGGGATTAACTATGGCTACACCTTC
j_gene: TRBJ2-7; v_gene: TRBV15; abundance: .; d_gene: .; CDR3aa: CATSSGGATYEQYF; CDR3nt: TGTGCCACCAGCAGTGGTGGGGCAACCTACGAGCAGTACTTC
j_gene: TRBJ1-6; v_gene: TRBV10-2; abundance: few; d_gene: .; CDR3aa: CASSESIISARLASPLHF; CDR3nt: TGCGCCAGCAGTGAGTCGATAATATCGGCCAGGCTGGCTTCACCCCTCCACTTT
j_gene: TRBJ2-5; v_gene: TRBV2; abundance: many; d_gene: TRBD2; CDR3aa: CASTLGFVGLAGTQYF; CDR3nt: TGTGCCAGCACCCTCGGGTTTGTGGGACTAGCGGGGACCCAGTACTTC
j_gene: TRBJ2-1; v_gene: TRBV6-2/TRBV6-3; abundance: .; d_gene: .; CDR3aa: CASTRDDRAGGNEQFF; CDR3nt: TGTGCCAGCACTCGGGACGATCGGGCTGGTGGGAATGAGCAGTTCTTC
j_gene: TRBJ2-2; v_gene: TRBV5-1; abundance: .; d_gene: .; CDR3aa: CASSKTLRASPGELFF; CDR3nt: TGCGCCAGCAGTAAGACACTCAGGGCCTCCCCCGGGGAGCTGTTTTTT
j_gene: TRBJ2-5; v_gene: TRBV28; abundance: many; d_gene: .; CDR3aa: CASSFGGGAGRETQYF; CDR3nt: TGTGCCAGCAGTTTCGGAGGTGGGGCCGGTAGGGAGACCCAGTACTTC
j_gene: TRBJ2-7; v_gene: TRBV6-1; abundance: many; d_gene: .; CDR3aa: CASSPRARGEQYF; CDR3nt: TGTGCCAGCAGTCCCCGCGCGAGAGGTGAGCAGTACTTC
j_gene: TRBJ2-2; v_gene: TRBV3-1; abundance: many; d_gene: .; CDR3aa: CASSQQGIGELFF; CDR3nt: TGTGCCAGCAGCCAGCAGGGGATCGGGGAGCTGTTTTTT
j_gene: TRBJ2-5; v_gene: TRBV28; abundance: many; d_gene: .; CDR3aa: CASSESGGETQYF; CDR3nt: TGTGCCAGCAGTGAGAGTGGGGGAGAGACCCAGTACTTC
j_gene: TRBJ2-7; v_gene: TRBV10-2; abundance: few; d_gene: .; CDR3aa: CASSQVPVGEGYEQYF; CDR3nt: TGCGCCAGCAGCCAAGTTCCGGTGGGAGAGGGCTACGAGCAGTACTTC
j_gene: TRBJ1-2; v_gene: TRBV28; abundance: many; d_gene: .; CDR3aa: CASSLLGTANYGYTF; CDR3nt: TGTGCCAGCAGTTTATTAGGTACAGCTAACTATGGCTACACCTTC
j_gene: TRBJ2-6; v_gene: TRBV6-2/TRBV6-3; abundance: few; d_gene: .; CDR3aa: CASSYSMAQLYSGANVLTF; CDR3nt: TGTGCCAGCAGTTACTCGATGGCGCAGTTATACTCTGGGGCCAACGTCCTGACTTTC
j_gene: TRBJ2-5; v_gene: TRBV9; abundance: .; d_gene: .; CDR3aa: CASSVAQGLEAETQYF; CDR3nt: TGTGCCAGCAGCGTAGCTCAGGGCCTAGAGGCAGAGACCCAGTACTTC
j_gene: TRBJ2-1; v_gene: TRBV11-2; abundance: .; d_gene: .; CDR3aa: CASSGGLMGEQFF; CDR3nt: TGTGCCAGCTCGGGCGGGCTGATGGGTGAGCAGTTCTTC
j_gene: TRBJ2-7; v_gene: TRBV4-1; abundance: .; d_gene: .; CDR3aa: CASSITSGTTYEQYF; CDR3nt: TGCGCCAGCAGTATAACCAGCGGGACAACCTACGAGCAGTACTTC
j_gene: TRBJ2-5; v_gene: TRBV7-8; abundance: .; d_gene: TRBD2; CDR3aa: CASSRLAVTQETQYF; CDR3nt: TGTGCCAGCAGCCGACTAGCAGTCACCCAAGAGACCCAGTACTTC
j_gene: TRBJ1-5; v_gene: TRBV24-1; abundance: .; d_gene: .; CDR3aa: CATQGTGQPQHF; CDR3nt: TGTGCCACCCAGGGAACGGGTCAGCCCCAGCATTTT
j_gene: TRBJ1-5; v_gene: TRBV3-1; abundance: many; d_gene: .; CDR3aa: CASSQGAYQPQHF; CDR3nt: TGTGCCAGCAGCCAAGGGGCCTATCAGCCCCAGCATTTT
j_gene: TRBJ2-7; v_gene: TRBV5-1; abundance: many; d_gene: .; CDR3aa: CASSPDNPSYEQYF; CDR3nt: TGCGCCAGCAGCCCGGACAATCCCTCCTACGAGCAGTACTTC
j_gene: TRBJ2-7; v_gene: TRBV27; abundance: .; d_gene: TRBD2; CDR3aa: CASRSATSDYEQYF; CDR3nt: TGTGCCAGCCGCAGCGCGACTAGCGACTACGAGCAGTACTTC
j_gene: TRBJ1-1; v_gene: TRBV30; abundance: many; d_gene: TRBD1; CDR3aa: CACLEQGGTEAFF; CDR3nt: TGTGCCTGTCTCGAACAGGGGGGGACTGAAGCTTTCTTT
j_gene: TRBJ1-6; v_gene: TRBV27; abundance: many; d_gene: TRBD1; CDR3aa: CASQTGESPLHF; CDR3nt: TGTGCCAGCCAGACAGGGGAATCACCCCTCCACTTT
j_gene: TRBJ2-3; v_gene: TRBV11-2; abundance: .; d_gene: .; CDR3aa: CASSSSGNWRALTDTQYF; CDR3nt: TGTGCCAGCAGCTCCAGTGGGAACTGGCGGGCACTCACAGATACGCAGTATTTT
j_gene: TRBJ1-5; v_gene: TRBV7-9; abundance: few; d_gene: .; CDR3aa: CASSRTGPTNSQPQHF; CDR3nt: TGTGCCAGCAGCCGCACGGGACCGACTAATAGTCAGCCCCAGCATTTT
j_gene: TRBJ2-7; v_gene: TRBV6-1; abundance: many; d_gene: TRBD2; CDR3aa: CASRESSGHRTYEQYF; CDR3nt: TGTGCCAGCAGGGAATCTAGCGGGCACAGAACCTACGAGCAGTACTTC
j_gene: TRBJ2-2; v_gene: TRBV11-2; abundance: .; d_gene: .; CDR3aa: CASSLWSGELFF; CDR3nt: TGTGCCAGCAGCTTATGGTCCGGGGAGCTGTTTTTT
j_gene: TRBJ2-2; v_gene: TRBV19; abundance: .; d_gene: TRBD1; CDR3aa: CASSIPLDRGRNTGELFF; CDR3nt: TGTGCCAGTAGTATACCCCTCGACAGGGGGCGAAACACCGGGGAGCTGTTTTTT
j_gene: TRBJ1-1; v_gene: TRBV12-3/TRBV12-4; abundance: many; d_gene: .; CDR3aa: CASSPTAMNTEAFF; CDR3nt: TGTGCCAGCAGTCCCACAGCCATGAACACTGAAGCTTTCTTT
j_gene: TRBJ2-7; v_gene: TRBV20-1; abundance: many; d_gene: TRBD2; CDR3aa: CSARASGRNPLQQYF; CDR3nt: TGCAGTGCTAGGGCCAGCGGGAGGAATCCTCTCCAGCAGTACTTC
j_gene: TRBJ1-6; v_gene: TRBV9; abundance: few; d_gene: TRBD1; CDR3aa: CASSVEGGAKDNSPLHF; CDR3nt: TGTGCCAGCAGCGTAGAAGGGGGCGCGAAGGATAATTCACCCCTCCACTTT
j_gene: TRBJ2-5; v_gene: TRBV7-9; abundance: few; d_gene: .; CDR3aa: CASSLKGRQYF; CDR3nt: TGTGCCAGCAGCTTAAAAGGGAGGCAGTACTTC
j_gene: TRBJ2-7; v_gene: TRBV27; abundance: many; d_gene: TRBD1; CDR3aa: CASSLQPGQGSAEQYF; CDR3nt: TGTGCCAGCAGTTTACAACCGGGACAGGGATCGGCCGAGCAGTACTTC
j_gene: TRBJ1-1; v_gene: TRBV7-2; abundance: .; d_gene: .; CDR3aa: CASSQSGTVDGEAFF; CDR3nt: TGTGCCAGCAGCCAAAGCGGGACGGTCGATGGTGAAGCTTTCTTT
j_gene: TRBJ2-7; v_gene: TRBV11-2; abundance: many; d_gene: .; CDR3aa: CASSLAAGQPYEQYF; CDR3nt: TGTGCCAGCAGCTTGGCTGCGGGACAGCCCTACGAGCAGTACTTC
j_gene: TRBJ1-2; v_gene: TRBV20-1; abundance: many; d_gene: .; CDR3aa: CSARTVRNYGYTF; CDR3nt: TGCAGTGCTCGGACAGTCCGTAACTATGGCTACACCTTC
j_gene: TRBJ2-3; v_gene: TRBV11-2; abundance: many; d_gene: TRBD2; CDR3aa: CASSSGLAGTDTQYF; CDR3nt: TGTGCCAGCAGCTCGGGACTAGCGGGTACAGATACGCAGTATTTT
j_gene: TRBJ1-1; v_gene: TRBV20-1; abundance: many; d_gene: .; CDR3aa: CSASLGLNTEAFF; CDR3nt: TGCAGTGCTAGCCTCGGACTGAACACTGAAGCTTTCTTT
j_gene: TRBJ1-2; v_gene: TRBV5-1; abundance: .; d_gene: .; CDR3aa: CASSLGGVRGYTF; CDR3nt: TGCGCCAGCAGCTTGGGGGGAGTCCGGGGCTACACCTTC
j_gene: TRBJ2-1; v_gene: TRBV2; abundance: .; d_gene: TRBD2; CDR3aa: CASMREGAGYNEQFF; CDR3nt: TGTGCCAGCATGCGGGAGGGGGCGGGCTACAATGAGCAGTTCTTC
j_gene: TRBJ2-2; v_gene: TRBV20-1; abundance: many; d_gene: TRBD2; CDR3aa: CSATGTSGRDTGELFF; CDR3nt: TGCAGTGCTACCGGGACTAGCGGGAGGGACACCGGGGAGCTGTTTTTT
j_gene: TRBJ1-4; v_gene: TRBV20-1; abundance: .; d_gene: .; CDR3aa: CSARRTAQREKLFF; CDR3nt: TGCAGTGCTAGAAGGACAGCCCAGCGGGAAAAACTGTTTTTT
j_gene: TRBJ2-7; v_gene: TRBV5-1; abundance: few; d_gene: TRBD2; CDR3aa: CASSPGTSGFYEQYF; CDR3nt: TGCGCCAGCAGCCCAGGGACTAGCGGATTCTACGAGCAGTACTTC
j_gene: TRBJ1-2; v_gene: TRBV19; abundance: .; d_gene: .; CDR3aa: CASSDTQGKWGYTF; CDR3nt: TGTGCCAGTAGCGATACGCAGGGAAAATGGGGCTACACCTTC
j_gene: TRBJ2-6; v_gene: TRBV12-3/TRBV12-4; abundance: many; d_gene: .; CDR3aa: CASSLRHDKSGANVLTF; CDR3nt: TGTGCCAGCAGTTTAAGGCACGACAAGTCTGGGGCCAACGTCCTGACTTTC
j_gene: TRBJ2-3; v_gene: TRBV30; abundance: .; d_gene: .; CDR3aa: CAWSSRFRGLGTDTQYF; CDR3nt: TGTGCCTGGAGTTCCCGATTCAGGGGCCTTGGTACAGATACGCAGTATTTT
j_gene: TRBJ1-5; v_gene: TRBV6-1; abundance: many; d_gene: .; CDR3aa: CASISTRQAGSNQPQHF; CDR3nt: TGTGCCAGCATTTCCACTAGACAGGCGGGTAGCAATCAGCCCCAGCATTTT
j_gene: TRBJ2-7; v_gene: TRBV7-9; abundance: few; d_gene: .; CDR3aa: CASSSVGQLGPYEQYF; CDR3nt: TGTGCCAGCAGCTCCGTTGGACAGTTAGGCCCCTACGAGCAGTACTTC